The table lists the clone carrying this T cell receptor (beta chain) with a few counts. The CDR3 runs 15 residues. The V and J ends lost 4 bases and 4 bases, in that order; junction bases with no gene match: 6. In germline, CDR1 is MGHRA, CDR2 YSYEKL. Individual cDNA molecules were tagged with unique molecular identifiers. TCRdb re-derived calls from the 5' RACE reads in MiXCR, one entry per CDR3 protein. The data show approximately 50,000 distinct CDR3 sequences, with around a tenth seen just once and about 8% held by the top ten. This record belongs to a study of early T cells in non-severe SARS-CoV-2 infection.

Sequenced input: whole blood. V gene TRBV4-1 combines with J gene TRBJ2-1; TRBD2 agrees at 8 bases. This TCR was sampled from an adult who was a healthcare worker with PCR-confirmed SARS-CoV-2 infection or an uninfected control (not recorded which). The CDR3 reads CASSPSGLAYNEQFF. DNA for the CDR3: TGCGCCAGCAGCCCGTCCGGACTAGCTTACAATGAGCAGTTCTTC.